This T cell receptor (beta chain) derives from a study of cytotoxic CD8 clonotypes in ibrutinib-treated CLL (dated by TCRdb to about 2021). Regarding the complete study: The cohort was composed of about a dozen relapsed/refractory and about 15 treatment-naive patients; IGHV unmutated status was identified in 17 patients. Partial responses were observed in 24 patients and complete responses in 2; after a median follow-up of 68 months, remission was maintained in around 14 patients and progression was observed in roughly twelve. Cryopreserved peripheral blood mononuclear cells were collected at three points: before therapy, at response, and at either sustained remission or disease progression. Patients were still on ibrutinib when every remission and progressive disease sample was collected. Response samples were obtained after a median of roughly eleven months of treatment, with a range of roughly 6 to 40 months. An average of 255,043 productive templates and around 100,000 productive rearrangements was obtained per sample. Of the 90 or so participants in the trial, roughly 26 had longitudinal samples available. What the authors observed across the whole study: At ibrutinib response clonality went up, during sustained remission it held steady, and at progression it dropped back toward baseline. Public clonotypes were rare and either contracted or stayed stable during treatment, and the rise in clonality at ibrutinib response reflected the expansion of private clonotypes. Baseline clonality was found to be higher than that of age-matched healthy donors and was strongly correlated with circulating CD8+ T-cell counts. Sampling times were not matched between patients in sustained remission and patients whose disease was progressing, and lymph node repertoires were not examined.

Comments on this clone: The clone's antigen remains unknown. No qualities accompany the bases; no much larger clone lies one base away.

Via the germline V gene (reference sequence), CDR1 is LNHDA and CDR2 SQIVND. V drops 2 bases and J drops 9 bases, leaving 14 bases in between. From its cysteine to its phenylalanine, the CDR3 spans 14 amino acids. Here the CDR3 DNA is all that survives: 42 bases in frame from base 1. On a MiSeq, deep resolution sequencing aimed for a depth between 1 in 1 million and 1 in 200,000 T cells, with each clonotype covered approximately 9.2x on average. The immunoSEQ hsTCRB Kit was used to generate TCR beta libraries. For the original study's pipeline: Data were analyzed with ImmunoSEQ Data Assistant and ImmunoSEQ Analyzer, with V, D and J genes assigned per IMGT definitions. Clonality, which ranges from 0 to 1, was calculated as one minus the normalized Shannon entropy of productive rearrangement frequencies. Only overrepresented clonotypes making up at least 0.05% of each patient's repertoire were included in the public clonotype analysis. Roughly 13 age-matched healthy donor repertoires from immuneACCESS served as clonality controls. The table comes from immuneACCESS by way of TCRdb, which keeps in-frame sequences with V and J called. Part of the clones is missing from these tables; in studies checked, under half for an unresolved V gene and the rest for unknown reasons. V and J calls and clone size come straight from that table; D and trimming were deduced from the DNA. Counted in this sample were around 250,000 clones; 70% of them appeared once. 15% of the sample is taken by the ten largest.

Sample time point, as interpreted from the label and publication: less than 30 months on ibrutinib. For TCR beta library preparation, 1.5 to 2 micrograms of genomic DNA were extracted from the cryopreserved PBMCs. Longitudinal blood samples from CLL patients receiving ibrutinib monotherapy were subjected to high-throughput TCR beta sequencing. The patients took part in an open-label, single-center phase 2 trial of ibrutinib monotherapy. Sequencing used PBMCs, obtained after 24 months of ibrutinib treatment. The rearrangement joined TRBV19 to TRBJ2-1, with a tentative D gene TRBD2 over 6 matching bases. The clonotype originates from a human donor with chronic lymphocytic leukemia. The CDR3 in this case is CASSIRGSLGEQFF. The DNA sequence is as follows: TGTGCCAGTAGTATACGGGGGTCCCTCGGTGAGCAGTTCTTC.